This is a list of T cell receptor beta chains from one sample in a study of T-cell reconstitution after alpha-beta-depleted transplantation in children. TCRdb re-analysed the PCR reads in MiXCR, keeping a single row per CDR3 protein. The sample includes 350,000 to 450,000 distinct CDR3 sequences, roughly 15% of them seen just once. The sequencing used PBMCs, collected from the stem cell graft. The source of these receptors is a human donor who donated a stem cell graft to a child with Fanconi anemia. Each CDR3 is given without its conserved first and last residue. Rows give clone size only sometimes, using once, few, many, or a class for an expanded clone.

-	TRBV4-2	TRBJ1-1	ASSQEPTRNTEAF
few	TRBV6-1	TRBJ2-2	ASSGTNTGELF
many	TRBV9	TRBJ1-1	ASGRAPREAF
many	TRBV3-1	TRBJ2-2	ASRKGTSSTGELF
-	TRBV20-1	TRBJ2-5	SARGQNQETQY
many	TRBV5-1	TRBJ2-1	ASSLQGRSNEQF
many	TRBV29-1	TRBJ2-3	SVSRAGTTDTQY
few	TRBV20-1	TRBJ1-6	SAGVGDDSPLH
few	TRBV6-5	TRBJ1-1	ASSYSGGHTEAF
-	TRBV20-1	TRBJ2-7	RPWGRPFGEQY
-	TRBV29-1	TRBJ1-1	SAYRGWNTEAF
many	TRBV5-8	TRBJ2-5	ASSRGRAPYQETQY
many	TRBV12-3/TRBV12-4	TRBJ2-7	ASSLRTAYEQY
-	TRBV7-9	TRBJ2-2	ASSSGGETGELF
-	TRBV6-2/TRBV6-3	TRBJ2-2	ASSMGLEGTGELF
-	TRBV4-3	TRBJ2-2	ASSQDGEPGELF
few	TRBV6-2/TRBV6-3	TRBJ2-4	ASTSRGRDTYY
-	TRBV30	TRBJ1-1	AFEILRDTEAF
-	TRBV20-1	TRBJ1-5	SAGGQSSNQPQH
-	TRBV5-1	TRBJ2-1	ASLGPSYNEQF
-	TRBV18	TRBJ2-7	ASSPANGNEQY
few	TRBV7-8	TRBJ2-3	ASSLSPSTDTQY
many	TRBV12-3/TRBV12-4	TRBJ1-4	ASSPGQGISLEKLF
few	TRBV11-1	TRBJ1-2	ASSLVSGATPGNYGYT
few	TRBV4-2	TRBJ2-2	ASSQEAVADTGELF
-	TRBV10-3	TRBJ1-2	AISTSEAGLYGYT
few	TRBV18	TRBJ2-3	ASSPFPGTQDTQY
-	TRBV3-1	TRBJ2-7	ASSHWGEQY
many	TRBV7-2	TRBJ2-5	ASSLSTTRTETQY
-	TRBV4-3	TRBJ2-2	ASSQNTGFATGELF
many	TRBV12-3/TRBV12-4	TRBJ1-1	ASSFVQGSEAF
-	TRBV19	TRBJ2-7	ASSIGPFDEQY
many	TRBV7-2	TRBJ2-7	ASSRWSSYEQY
few	TRBV28	TRBJ2-1	ASTPGGREQF
-	TRBV9	TRBJ2-3	ASSVGYWDGTDTQY
once	TRBV30	TRBJ1-1	AWETGNTEAF
once	TRBV19	TRBJ2-6	ASSIGYEGANVLT
few	TRBV6-2/TRBV6-3	TRBJ2-3	ATAGDDSTDTQY
many	TRBV29-1	TRBJ2-5	SVEDLGETQY
-	TRBV10-1	TRBJ2-1	ASRRDRATNEQF
many	TRBV6-2/TRBV6-3	TRBJ1-1	ASSYHGGTEAF
-	TRBV5-1	TRBJ2-1	ASSPTSGGVNEQF
-	TRBV20-1	TRBJ1-6	SARDYSAGQNSPLH
-	TRBV4-3	TRBJ1-6	ASSRVPAGILSYNSPLH
many	TRBV5-1	TRBJ2-1	ASSLGQGGNEQF
many	TRBV28	TRBJ2-3	ATGGRGQTADTQY
-	TRBV5-1	TRBJ2-7	ASSSTSSNYEQY
-	TRBV11-2	TRBJ2-2	ASSLGGSGPGELF
-	TRBV28	TRBJ2-7	ASSHGTGAYEQY
many	TRBV20-1	TRBJ2-2	SATTSPGELF
few	TRBV7-8	TRBJ2-1	ASSLGAGTGNEQF
-	TRBV4-3	TRBJ2-1	ASSLTPGLAGAEQF
-	TRBV6-5	TRBJ1-6	ASSYKQGWDSPLH
many	TRBV15	TRBJ2-1	ATSRGDRSYNEQF